Each of the 29 T cell receptor beta chains below was sequenced from the same sample in a study of early T cells in non-severe SARS-CoV-2 infection. TCRdb analysed the 5' RACE reads with MiXCR anew, one entry per CDR3 protein. Among approximately 76,000 distinct CDR3 sequences listed, over 9% were seen once. Sequenced: whole blood. The receptors come from an adult who was a healthcare worker with PCR-confirmed SARS-CoV-2 infection or an uninfected control (not recorded which).

There are many counts of this clonotype. The gene calls are TRBV11-2 and TRBJ2-6; D perhaps matches TRBD1 (5 bases). The CDR3 is made up of 17 amino acids. The germline V and J ends were trimmed by 0 bases and 0 bases, with 9 bases remaining between them. The V gene's germline CDR1 is SGHAT and CDR2 FQNNGV. CDR3 DNA: TGTGCCAGCAGCTTAGAGTGGGGCAGCTCTGGGGCCAACGTCCTGACTTTC. It codes for CASSLEWGSSGANVLTF.

This clonotype was found many times. The chain links TRBV21-1 to TRBJ1-2; whether TRBD1, the table's D call, matches the DNA was not checked. TRBV21-1 is classified as a pseudogene. This CDR3 is 13 amino acids long. The DNA for the CDR3 is TGTGCCAGCAGCCCGGACATAAACTATGGCTACACCTTC. As protein: CASSPDINYGYTF.

This clonotype appeared a few times. The J gene is TRBJ2-2, the V gene TRBV2, with D tentatively TRBD2 (5 bases). The CDR3 contains 13 residues. CDR1 and CDR2 from the germline V gene are SNHLY and FYNNEI. Trimming shortened V by 5 bases and J by 4 bases, and 8 bases separated the two germline ends. DNA of the CDR3: TGTGCCAGCAGTTTAGGGAGCACCGGGGAGCTGTTTTTT. This codes for CASSLGSTGELFF.

The table lists this clonotype with a few counts. This chain joins TRBV5-1 and TRBJ2-1; no definite D call. Trimming pared 3 bases from V and 2 bases from J, leaving 9 bases between. This CDR3 is built from 14 residues. Germline assignment: CDR1 SGHRS and CDR2 YFSETQ. The CDR3 DNA reads TGCGCCAGCAGCTCCGACTCGACCTACAATGAGCAGTTCTTC. It encodes CASSSDSTYNEQFF.

V and J are TRBV5-1 and TRBJ1-1; 11 positions agree with TRBD1. The V segment lost 2 bases and the J segment 0 bases; nucleotides outside the gene matches: 6. Germline values: CDR1 SGHRS, CDR2 YFSETQ. This CDR3 comprises 17 residues. DNA for the CDR3: TGCGCCAGCAGCTTAGGACAGGGGGCGCGGTTGAACACTGAAGCTTTCTTT. This translates into CASSLGQGARLNTEAFF.

This clonotype came up many times. The chain has TRBV6-2 or TRBV6-3 and TRBJ2-3; 7 bases map to TRBD1. CDR1 MNHEY and CDR2 SVGEGT come from the germline V gene. The CDR3 is made up of 14 amino acids. V trimming: 6 bases; J trimming: 7 bases; junction bases outside the gene matches: 10. In DNA, the CDR3 is TGTGCCAGCAGCCACCGGGACAGACAAAATACGCAGTATTTT. It is translated as CASSHRDRQNTQYF.

This chain joins TRBV4-3 and TRBJ1-1; no firm D call. The germline V gene has CDR1 LGHNA and CDR2 YSLEER. The V end was cut by 2 bases, the J end by 2 bases, with 6 bases between. The CDR3 totals 13 residues. CDR3 coding DNA: TGCGCCAGCAGCCAAAATCGCAACACTGAAGCTTTCTTT. This sequence encodes CASSQNRNTEAFF.

This clonotype was detected only a few times. The gene calls are TRBV7-2 and TRBJ2-7; a weak D match, TRBD2 (6 bases). CDR3 length equals 14 residues. Germline CDR1 reads SGHTA; CDR2 reads FQGNSA. Trimming stripped 3 bases from V and 6 bases from J, with 15 bases between. The DNA for the CDR3 is TGTGCCAGCAGCTTGGACCAAGGAGGGGCCGAGCAGTACTTC. Translating gives CASSLDQGGAEQYF.

V usage is TRBV10-3 and J usage is TRBJ2-7; 8 positions agree with TRBD1. The CDR3 sequence is 13 residues long. Trimming took 4 bases from V and 7 from J; bases not matched to a gene: 6. Germline V gene sequence: CDR1 ENHRY, CDR2 SYGVKD. In nucleotides, the CDR3 is TGTGCCATCAGTGGTTACAGGGGGTATGAGCAGTACTTC. Its translation is CAISGYRGYEQYF.

This clonotype was counted many times. As DNA, the CDR3 is TGTGCCAGCAGCCGTAATTGGGATTCACCCCTCCACTTT. Residues: CASSRNWDSPLHF. The gene calls are TRBV7-9 and TRBJ1-6; D gene unclear. The CDR3 contains 13 residues. CDR1 SEHNR and CDR2 FQNEAQ come from the germline V gene (reference sequence). The germline V and J ends were trimmed by 5 bases and 8 bases, with 10 bases remaining between them.

This clonotype was recorded many times. The chain has TRBV11-2 and TRBJ2-1; D is possibly TRBD2 (6 bases). This CDR3 spans 14 amino acids. The germline V and J ends were trimmed by 3 bases and 7 bases, with 13 bases remaining between them. Germline V lookup: CDR1 SGHAT, CDR2 FQNNGV. The CDR3 loop is CASSFQRGINEQFF. CDR3 nucleotide sequence: TGTGCCAGCAGCTTCCAACGGGGGATAAATGAGCAGTTCTTC.

The sample holds a few counts of this clonotype. The rearrangement joins TRBV15 to TRBJ2-2, with D hard to call. The CDR3 is 13 residues long. V was shortened by 5 bases and J by 1 base, with 5 bases between the two germline ends. CDR1 and CDR2 (germline): LNHNV, YYDKDF (reference sequence). The CDR3 protein is CATSRENTGELFF. Here the CDR3 DNA reads TGTGCCACCAGCCGCGAGAACACCGGGGAGCTGTTTTTT. Using reference TRBV15 and TRBJ2-2 for the parts outside the CDR3, the full variable domain is DAMVIQNPRYQVTQFGKPVTLSCSQTLNHNVMYWYQQKSSQAPKLLFHYYDKDFNNEADTPDNFQSRRPNTSFCFLDIRSPGLGDTAMYLCATSRENTGELFFGEGSRLTVL.

This clonotype was recorded a few times. The rearrangement uses TRBV19 and TRBJ2-3; 9 bases line up with TRBD2. The germline CDR1 and CDR2 sequences are LNHDA and SQIVND (reference sequence). The CDR3 consists of 18 residues. The junction had 14 bases not matched to a gene; V was cut back by 5 bases and J by 2 bases. Here the CDR3 DNA reads TGTGCCAGTAGTGTCTACCTCGGGGTAGCGGGGGACACAGATACGCAGTATTTT. Translating it yields CASSVYLGVAGDTDTQYF.

Only a few counts were recorded for this clonotype. The chain combines TRBV5-1 with TRBJ2-2, with unresolved D. The CDR3 spans 15 residues. Trimming took off 3 bases at V and 4 bases at J, with 13 bases between the two ends. The V gene's germline CDR1 is SGHRS and CDR2 YFSETQ. The CDR3, as DNA: TGCGCCAGCAGCTCCCCTAGTTCGGGCACCGGGGAGCTGTTTTTT. It is translated as CASSSPSSGTGELFF.

V usage is TRBV11-2 and J usage is TRBJ2-1, with D possibly matching TRBD1 (6 bases). The germline V gene encodes CDR1 SGHAT and CDR2 FQNNGV. The V end lost 0 bases, the J end lost 9 bases, and 15 bases lay between the germline ends. The CDR3 has 15 residues. The CDR3 region has the DNA TGTGCCAGCAGCTTAGAGGCGTACAGGGCCGCTGAGCAGTTCTTC. It codes for CASSLEAYRAAEQFF.

This clonotype was recorded many times. The rearrangement uses TRBV27 and TRBJ2-7, with a weak D call TRBD1 (5 bases). Germline CDR1 and CDR2: MNHEY and SMNVEV (reference sequence). The V gene lost 3 bases and the J gene lost 0 bases, with 9 bases spanning the gap. The CDR3 totals 14 residues. The CDR3 here is CASSFKDSSYEQYF. In DNA form, the CDR3 reads TGTGCCAGCAGTTTCAAAGACAGCTCCTACGAGCAGTACTTC.

The V call is TRBV3-1, the J call TRBJ1-1; no reliable D call. Trimming took 0 bases from V and 1 from J, leaving 9 bases between them. The CDR3 sequence is 15 residues long. Germline CDR1 is LGHDT and CDR2 is YNNKEL (reference sequence). CDR3 nucleotides: TGTGCCAGCAGCCAAGACGCAGGAGCGAACACTGAAGCTTTCTTT. It specifies CASSQDAGANTEAFF.

This clonotype was observed at least ten times. The chain uses TRBV27 and TRBJ2-4; weak D call: TRBD2 (6 bases). Trimming removed 6 bases at V and 7 bases at J, with 13 bases between. CDR3 size: 13 residues. Looked up from germline, CDR1 is MNHEY and CDR2 is SMNVEV (reference sequence). The CDR3 sequence is CASRLAGQNIQYF. The CDR3 region has the DNA TGTGCCAGCAGACTAGCCGGGCAGAACATTCAGTACTTC.

This chain joins TRBV7-2 and TRBJ1-2; D may be TRBD1 (6 bases). V lost 4 bases and J lost 3, with 15 bases in between. The CDR3 contains 15 residues. CDR1 SGHTA and CDR2 FQGNSA come from the germline V gene. The DNA of the CDR3 is TGTGCCAGCAGCTATTCCGGGAACAGGGACTATGGCTACACCTTC. It specifies CASSYSGNRDYGYTF. The variable domain in full, completed from reference TRBV7-2 and TRBJ1-2, reads GAGVSQSPSNKVTEKGKDVELRCDPISGHTALYWYRQSLGQGLEFLIYFQGNSAPDKSGLPSDRFSAERTGGSVSTLTIQRTQQEDSAVYLCASSYSGNRDYGYTFGSGTRLTVV.

This chain connects TRBV29-1 to TRBJ1-5; no definite D call. Germline V gene data show CDR1 as SQVTM and CDR2 as ANQGSEA. With 0 bases removed from V and 3 bases from J, the gap between germline ends came to 12 bases. This CDR3 region has 15 residues. In DNA, the CDR3 is TGCAGCGTTGAAGATGGCGCGGGTCACAATCAGCCCCAGCATTTT. This codes for CSVEDGAGHNQPQHF. Full variable domain (missing parts from reference TRBV29-1 and TRBJ1-5): SAVISQKPSRDICQRGTSLTIQCQVDSQVTMMFWYRQQPGQSLTLIATANQGSEATYESGFVIDKFPISRPNLTFSTLTVSNMSPEDSSIYLCSVEDGAGHNQPQHFGDGTRLSIL.

This clonotype was seen ten or more times. J is TRBJ2-1 and V is TRBV24-1; 7 bases align to TRBD1. The CDR3 loop spans 15 amino acids. Per germline, CDR1 KGHDR and CDR2 SFDVKD. Trimming took 3 bases from V and 4 from J; bases not matched to a gene: 5. CDR3 in DNA: TGTGCCACCAGTGATGCCGGGACAGATTACAATGAGCAGTTCTTC. This translates into CATSDAGTDYNEQFF.

The sample holds a few counts of this clonotype. The V and J genes are TRBV5-1 and TRBJ2-7; the D is unclear. Looked up from germline, CDR1 is SGHRS and CDR2 is YFSETQ. Deletions cut 4 bases from V and 3 bases from J, with 14 bases between. The CDR3 sequence is 14 residues long. CDR3 in DNA: TGCGCCAGCAGCAAGGACGTCCCTAACTACGAGCAGTACTTC. It yields the protein CASSKDVPNYEQYF.

By its share, this clonotype is medium-sized. The chain carries TRBV11-2 and TRBJ2-7; D gene ambiguous. The germline V gene has CDR1 SGHAT and CDR2 FQNNGV. Trimming pared 3 bases from V and 0 bases from J, leaving 9 bases between. This CDR3 is 14 amino acids long. The DNA for the CDR3 is TGTGCCAGCAGCTTCGACCGCAACTCCTACGAGCAGTACTTC. Amino acids: CASSFDRNSYEQYF.

This clonotype was found many times. The chain employs TRBV11-3 and TRBJ2-1; 9 bases align to TRBD2. J was trimmed by 5 bases and V by 5 bases; bases with no gene match: 7. The germline gives CDR1 SGHNT, CDR2 YENEEA. The CDR3 runs to 15 residues. The CDR3 protein is CASSPRSGGNNEQFF. CDR3 coding DNA: TGTGCCAGCAGCCCCCGGAGCGGGGGGAACAATGAGCAGTTCTTC.

This chain connects TRBV6-5 to TRBJ2-1; a possible D gene is TRBD1 (6 bases). Germline V gives CDR1 MNHEY, CDR2 SVGAGI. The CDR3 totals 12 residues. Trimming removed 6 bases at V and 10 bases at J, with 13 bases between. The CDR3 protein is CASSLSTGEQFF. DNA for the CDR3: TGTGCCAGCAGCCTTTCGACAGGAGAGCAGTTCTTC.

This clonotype was observed a few times. The chain combines TRBV12-3 or TRBV12-4 with TRBJ1-1, with D hard to call. This CDR3 region has 13 residues. V shed 2 bases and J shed 1 base, with 5 bases lying between them. This CDR3 reads CASSLTSNTEAFF. The CDR3 DNA is TGTGCCAGCAGTTTAACCTCGAACACTGAAGCTTTCTTT.

At least ten counts were recorded for this clonotype. This chain uses TRBV6-6 with TRBJ2-1, with 12 positions matching TRBD2. V lost 5 bases to trimming and J lost 4 bases; unmatched junction nucleotides: 0. Germline CDR1 reads MNHNY; CDR2 reads SVGAGI (reference sequence). This CDR3 contains 14 residues. The DNA for the CDR3 is TGTGCCAGCAGTACTAGCGGGGGGTACAATGAGCAGTTCTTC. This codes for CASSTSGGYNEQFF.

This clonotype appeared a few times. V and J are TRBV6-5 and TRBJ2-7, with 8 bases lining up with TRBD2. The trim removed 5 bases at V and 7 bases at J, leaving 10 bases unmatched. The CDR3 loop spans 14 amino acids. From germline, CDR1 is MNHEY and CDR2 SVGAGI. CDR3 in amino acids: CASSRREGMREQYF. Here the CDR3 DNA reads TGTGCCAGCAGTCGCCGGGAGGGAATGAGGGAGCAGTACTTC.

This clonotype has ten or more counts. The chain has TRBV19 and TRBJ1-2; D is undetermined. Germline V gene sequence: CDR1 LNHDA, CDR2 SQIVND (reference sequence). V dropped 5 bases and J dropped 4 bases, with 14 bases sitting between them. The CDR3 length is 14 residues. DNA for the CDR3: TGTGCCAGTAGTGAGGACCGAGACCTCTATGGCTACACCTTC. It translates to CASSEDRDLYGYTF.